This TCR beta chain came from a study of response to subunit inactivated influenza vaccine. General study points: The authors offered the suggestion that each seasonal influenza vaccination recruits few new T cells.

This clonotype was recorded a few times. Its cognate antigen is unknown. TCRdb called the RT-PCR reads again in MiXCR, with one record for every CDR3 protein. The table includes fewer than 750,000 distinct CDR3 sequences, 12% to 15% detected once. The TCR comes from a man between 45 and 60 years old who received an inactivated influenza vaccine. The specimen comprised PBMCs from blood, sampled about 13 days after vaccination.

CDR3 region: CASSRGQGKGEQFF. DNA for the CDR3: TGTGCCAGCAGCCGAGGGCAGGGGAAAGGTGAGCAGTTCTTC. This chain links TRBV7-8 with TRBJ2-1; D is possibly TRBD1 (6 bases). V lost 5 bases, J lost 9 bases, and 17 bases lay in between. CDR3 size: 14 residues. From germline, CDR1 is SGHVS and CDR2 FQNEAQ.